Presented here are 30 T cell receptor beta chains from one specimen sequenced in a study of blood T cell repertoires in COVID-19. TCRdb keeps only in-frame clones here, not all; method: immunoSEQ multiplex PCR. The sample lists around 180,000 clones, just under 80% occurring once. Sample: peripheral blood. The receptor set was obtained from a man aged 70 or older with active or convalescent COVID-19.

The chain couples TRBV4-2 to TRBJ1-1; 9 nucleotides match TRBD1. J gave up 4 bases and V 0 bases, and 3 bases lay outside the gene matches. The CDR3 has 15 amino acids. CDR1 and CDR2 from the germline V gene are LGHNA and YNFKEQ. CDR3 protein: CASSQEPDRGTEAFF. The CDR3, as DNA: TGTGCCAGCAGCCAAGAGCCGGACAGGGGCACTGAAGCTTTCTTT.

The chain combines TRBV24-1 with TRBJ2-7; D is perhaps TRBD1 (6 bases). The CDR3 consists of 16 residues. Germline V lookup: CDR1 KGHDR, CDR2 SFDVKD. V was cut by 0 bases and J by 5 bases, with 16 bases left in between. The CDR3 reads CATSDLRIWGHHEQYF. Here the CDR3 DNA reads TGTGCCACCAGTGATTTGCGCATTTGGGGACATCACGAGCAGTACTTC.

The chain employs TRBV30 and TRBJ1-1, with no clear D. CDR3 length equals 13 residues. V shed 2 bases and J shed 3 bases, with 10 bases lying between them. Looked up from germline, CDR1 is GTSNPN and CDR2 is SVGIG (reference sequence). The CDR3 nucleotides read TGTGCCTGGAGTACGACTGGTTACACTGAAGCTTTCTTT. Amino acids: CAWSTTGYTEAFF.

The CDR3 loop reads CASSPGGAAYNEQFF. The CDR3 bases are TGTGCCAGCTCACCGGGGGGGGCCGCCTACAATGAGCAGTTCTTC. The V call is TRBV18, the J call TRBJ2-1; D is perhaps TRBD2 (7 bases). Germline V CDR1 and CDR2: KGHSH, LQKENI. The CDR3 contains 15 residues. The ends were cut back, 3 bases at V and 2 bases at J, with 11 bases in the middle.

The rearrangement joins TRBV10-3 to TRBJ1-1, with D possibly matching TRBD1 (5 bases). Germline lookup yields CDR1 ENHRY and CDR2 SYGVKD. The CDR3 length is 16 residues. The V end lost 4 bases, the J end lost 1 base, and 16 bases lay between the germline ends. CDR3 DNA: TGTGCCATCAGTGTGGGGGGGAGGGTAAGGAACACTGAAGCTTTCTTT. Translated, it gives CAISVGGRVRNTEAFF.

The chain uses TRBV19 and TRBJ1-2; 9 bases are a match to TRBD1. Germline lookup yields CDR1 LNHDA and CDR2 SQIVND (reference sequence). Trimming removed 5 bases from V and 5 bases from J; junction bases left unmatched: 6. The CDR3 length is 14 residues. Here the CDR3 reads CASSLPTGGYGYTF. In DNA, the CDR3 is TGTGCCAGTAGTTTACCGACAGGGGGATATGGCTACACCTTC.

The V call is TRBV27, the J call TRBJ2-1, with 11 bases identical to TRBD2. J was trimmed by 7 bases and V by 1 base; bases with no gene match: 6. The CDR3 extends over 16 amino acids. Germline V CDR1 and CDR2: MNHEY, SMNVEV (reference sequence). Written as DNA, the CDR3 is TGTGCCAGCAGTTTATATAGCGGGAGGGGGGGGAATGAGCAGTTCTTC. This encodes CASSLYSGRGGNEQFF.

This clone was detected a few times. This chain uses TRBV6-5 with TRBJ2-7, with 13 bases matching TRBD2. This CDR3 has 15 residues. Germline V CDR1 and CDR2: MNHEY, SVGAGI. The DNA of the CDR3 is TGTGCATCCTCAGGAGGACTAGCGGGAGCCCACGAGCAGTACTTC. Its protein is CASSGGLAGAHEQYF.

V and J are TRBV2 and TRBJ2-3, with a possible D match to TRBD1 (6 bases). Germline values: CDR1 SNHLY, CDR2 FYNNEI. V lost 8 bases and J 2 bases, leaving 14 bases between the germline ends. The CDR3 has 14 residues. CDR3 amino acids: CASGGRVDTDTQYF. The CDR3 bases are TGTGCCAGCGGGGGCAGGGTGGACACAGATACGCAGTATTTT. Full variable domain (remainder filled in from reference TRBV2 and TRBJ2-3): EPEVTQTPSHQVTQMGQEVILRCVPISNHLYFYWYRQILGQKVEFLVSFYNNEISEKSEIFDDQFSVERPDGSNFTLKIRSTKLEDSAMYFCASGGRVDTDTQYFGPGTRLTVL.

On this clone itself: Other nucleotide sequences from this sample produce the same CDR3. This chain joins TRBV24-1 and TRBJ2-3, with D possibly matching TRBD1 (5 bases). V was trimmed by 4 bases and J by 3 bases, leaving 7 bases between them. The germline V gene has CDR1 KGHDR and CDR2 SFDVKD. CDR3 length: 13 residues. The CDR3 DNA reads as TGTGCCACCAGTGACCCAGGGACAGATACGCAGTATTTT. This codes for CATSDPGTDTQYF.

The rearrangement uses TRBV12-5 and TRBJ2-5; 9 bases are a match to TRBD1. With V trimmed by 4 bases and J by 5 bases, 2 bases remained unmatched. In germline, CDR1 is LGHNT, CDR2 FRNRAP. This CDR3 spans 13 amino acids. The CDR3 here is CASGSTGGETQYF. CDR3 DNA sequence: TGTGCTAGTGGTTCGACAGGGGGGGAGACCCAGTACTTC.

The chain combines TRBV11-3 with TRBJ2-5; 9 nucleotides match TRBD1. Germline values: CDR1 SGHNT, CDR2 YENEEA. Trimming at V came to 5 bases and at J to 2 bases, leaving 9 bases not matched to a gene. This CDR3 spans 16 amino acids. CDR3 nucleotides: TGTGCCAGCAGCCTTCAGGGACAGGGTGCTCAAGAGACCCAGTACTTC. This gives the protein CASSLQGQGAQETQYF. Full variable domain (missing parts from reference TRBV11-3 and TRBJ2-5): EAGVVQSPRYKIIEKKQPVAFWCNPISGHNTLYWYLQNLGQGPELLIRYENEEAVDDSQLPKDRFSAERLKGVDSTLKIQPAELGDSAVYLCASSLQGQGAQETQYFGPGTRLLVL.

The chain recombines TRBV30 with TRBJ1-2, with D perhaps matching TRBD1 (6 bases). Trimming took off 1 base at V and 5 bases at J, with 11 bases between the two ends. The CDR3 loop spans 13 amino acids. Germline loops: CDR1 GTSNPN, CDR2 SVGIG (reference sequence). The CDR3 DNA sequence: TGTGCCTGGAGTGGGACAGAGGGTTATGGCTACACCTTC. Its protein is CAWSGTEGYGYTF.

This chain connects TRBV6-5 to TRBJ2-7, with D tentatively TRBD1 (6 bases). V dropped 5 bases and J dropped 0 bases, with 14 bases sitting between them. The CDR3 length is 15 residues. CDR1 and CDR2 from the germline V gene are MNHEY and SVGAGI. CDR3 loop: CASSQKPGDSYEQYF. The CDR3 bases are TGTGCCAGCAGTCAGAAACCAGGGGACTCCTACGAGCAGTACTTC.

This chain uses TRBV5-5 with TRBJ2-5; the match to TRBD1 covers 7 bases. The length of the CDR3 is 14 residues. Looked up from germline, CDR1 is SGHKS and CDR2 is YYEKEE (reference sequence). V gave up 5 bases and J gave up 0 bases; unmatched junction bases: 4. This CDR3 reads CASSSGQHQETQYF. CDR3 in DNA: TGTGCCAGCAGTTCGGGACAGCACCAAGAGACCCAGTACTTC.

This clone was seen only once. The chain is built from TRBV5-7 and TRBJ2-2, with TRBD2 identical over 11 bases. Being an ORF, TRBV5-7 has a function that is uncertain. The J segment lost 4 bases and the V segment lost 4 bases, leaving 15 bases of the junction unmatched. This CDR3 has 19 residues. The CDR3 DNA is TGTGCCAGCAGCCTAGTTCACTCCCTAGCGGGGGGAATCACCGGGGAGCTGTTTTTT. This encodes CASSLVHSLAGGITGELFF.

This chain connects TRBV20-1 to TRBJ1-5; TRBD1 aligns across 7 bases. V lost 3 bases, J lost 0 bases, and 11 bases stayed unmatched. The CDR3 spans 17 residues. Germline assignment: CDR1 DFQATT and CDR2 SNEGSKA (reference sequence). The CDR3 spells CSASGQGVLDSNQPQHF. The CDR3 DNA sequence: TGCAGTGCTAGTGGCCAGGGGGTGTTGGATAGCAATCAGCCCCAGCATTTT.

Only a few counts were recorded for this clone. The genes are TRBV6-6 and TRBJ2-7, with 9 nucleotides matching TRBD2. Germline CDR1 is MNHNY and CDR2 is SVGAGI (reference sequence). J lost 6 bases, V lost 0 bases, and 9 bases had no gene match. The CDR3 has 16 amino acids. The CDR3 sequence is CASSYSSGRQSGEQYF. The CDR3 DNA follows: TGTGCCAGCAGTTACTCTAGCGGGAGACAGTCAGGCGAGCAGTACTTC.

This clone was detected a few times. The V and J genes are TRBV9 and TRBJ2-1; 9 bases match TRBD1. Trimming removed 0 bases from V and 10 bases from J; junction bases left unmatched: 8. The CDR3 has 15 amino acids. The V gene's germline CDR1 is SGDLS and CDR2 YYNGEE. The CDR3 DNA reads as TGTGCCAGCAGCGTAGCTACTGGACAGGGGTACGAGCAGTTCTTC. As protein: CASSVATGQGYEQFF.

This clone was found many times. Other nucleotide sequences in the sample specify the same CDR3. V is TRBV3-1 (or the pseudogene TRBV3-2) and J is TRBJ2-5; 7 bases map to TRBD2. Germline lookup yields CDR1 LGHDT and CDR2 YNNKEL (reference sequence). The CDR3 runs to 14 residues. V was pared by 4 bases and J by 2 bases, with 4 bases of the junction left unmatched. The CDR3 DNA reads TGTGCCAGCAGCCGAGGACTAGAACAAGAGACCCAGTACTTC. The encoded protein is CASSRGLEQETQYF.

The chain joins TRBV11-2 to TRBJ2-3, with D possibly being TRBD2 (6 bases). The V gene's germline CDR1 is SGHAT and CDR2 FQNNGV. The CDR3 length is 13 residues. V lost 5 bases and J lost 14, with 20 bases in between. CDR3: CASSAHLATPGYF. CDR3 coding DNA: TGTGCCAGCAGCGCCCACCTAGCGACCCCTGGGTATTTT.

V gene TRBV5-1 combines with J gene TRBJ1-1; D may be TRBD1 (6 bases). Trimming shortened V by 2 bases and J by 6 bases, and 8 bases separated the two germline ends. Germline V gives CDR1 SGHRS, CDR2 YFSETQ. The CDR3 sequence is 12 residues long. CDR3 coding DNA: TGCGCCAGCAGCTTACCAGGGGCTGAAGCTTTCTTT. As protein: CASSLPGAEAFF.

The rearrangement uses TRBV6-5 and TRBJ1-1, with TRBD1 as a possible D gene (5 bases). Germline V lookup: CDR1 MNHEY, CDR2 SVGAGI. This CDR3 region has 15 residues. The germline V and J ends were trimmed by 6 bases and 2 bases, with 16 bases remaining between them. This chain's CDR3 is CASRIQRGGNTEAFF. In DNA form, the CDR3 reads TGTGCCAGCAGAATCCAACGGGGGGGAAACACTGAAGCTTTCTTT.

In regard to this clone: The germline gene is not matched at one end of the junction; a read error may be the cause. This chain connects TRBV9 to TRBJ2-2, with 11 bases identical to TRBD2. From germline, CDR1 is SGDLS and CDR2 YYNGEE. CDR3 length equals 20 residues. CDR3 loop: CASSLRTSGPMFANTGKLFF. CDR3 DNA: TGTGCCAGCAGCCTGCGGACTAGCGGGCCTATGTTCGCGAACACCGGGAAGCTGTTTTTT.

This chain connects TRBV11-2 to TRBJ2-2; the D is unclear. The CDR3 is 15 residues long. Germline CDR1 and CDR2: SGHAT and FQNNGV. Trimming cost V 1 base and J 0 bases, with 6 bases left between them. This CDR3 reads CASSLGRSNTGELFF. The CDR3 nucleotides read TGTGCCAGCAGCTTAGGCAGATCGAACACCGGGGAGCTGTTTTTT.

The chain carries TRBV4-3 and TRBJ2-3; the match to TRBD1 covers 11 bases. The CDR3 length is 16 residues. CDR1 and CDR2 from the germline V gene are LGHNA and YSLEER. The trim removed 6 bases at V and 0 bases at J, leaving 5 bases unmatched. The DNA for the CDR3 is TGCGCCAGCAGTCCGGGACAGGGGGGAAGCACAGATACGCAGTATTTT. Its translation: CASSPGQGGSTDTQYF.

The J gene is TRBJ1-1, the V gene TRBV7-9; TRBD1 matches 10 bases. The V and J ends lost 6 bases and 5 bases, in that order; junction bases with no gene match: 6. Per the germline V gene, CDR1 is SEHNR and CDR2 is FQNEAQ (reference sequence). The CDR3 sequence is 14 residues long. In nucleotides, the CDR3 is TGTGCCAGCAGATTCGACAGGGGGCGAACTGAAGCTTTCTTT. Amino acid sequence: CASRFDRGRTEAFF.

This clone occurred a few times. J is TRBJ2-3 and V is TRBV12-3 or TRBV12-4; D is ambiguous. V lost 2 bases and J 12 bases, leaving 9 bases between the germline ends. The CDR3 has 11 residues. The CDR3 DNA is TGTGCCAGCAGTTTATCCTCTGTTCAGTATTTT. Protein: CASSLSSVQYF.

This clone has more than one count but fewer than ten. The chain carries TRBV9 and TRBJ2-1; 9 positions agree with TRBD2. The ends lost 2 bases at V and 7 bases at J; junction bases unmatched: 7. This CDR3 is 15 amino acids long. Germline loops: CDR1 SGDLS, CDR2 YYNGEE. The CDR3 spells CASSVEAGGRNEQFF. Here the CDR3 DNA reads TGTGCCAGCAGCGTGGAAGCGGGAGGTCGGAATGAGCAGTTCTTC.

The V and J genes are TRBV6-5 and TRBJ2-3, with D possibly matching TRBD1 (5 bases). The V end lost 6 bases, the J end lost 7 bases, and 11 bases lay between the germline ends. This CDR3 contains 12 residues. Germline CDR1 MNHEY, CDR2 SVGAGI. The DNA of the CDR3 is TGTGCCAGCAGCCCGCAGGGATATACGCAGTATTTT. This codes for CASSPQGYTQYF.